Each of the 22 T cell receptor beta chains below was sequenced from the same sample in a study of OX40 agonist ivuxolimab in advanced cancers. Some clones are missing from TCRdb's copy, which holds only in-frame ones; the method was immunoSEQ multiplex PCR. The sample includes almost 70,000 clones, 80% to 90% of them seen just once. Source: CD4+ or CD8+ T cells sorted from blood, taken in a trial of the OX40 agonist ivuxolimab. The receptors here all came from an adult with an advanced solid tumor such as melanoma, head and neck, liver or kidney cancer.

The chain uses TRBV5-1 and TRBJ2-7, with D possibly TRBD1 on 5 matching bases. Trimming took off 0 bases at V and 7 bases at J, with 5 bases between the two ends. The CDR3 runs to 11 residues. CDR1 and CDR2 from the germline V gene are SGHRS and YFSETQ. CDR3 region: CASSLEGEQYF. The CDR3 bases are TGCGCCAGCAGCTTGGAGGGGGAGCAGTACTTC.

This chain uses TRBV7-9 with TRBJ2-1; TRBD2 is a possible D gene (6 bases). Trimming cost V 2 bases and J 7 bases, with 18 bases left between them. CDR1 SEHNR and CDR2 FQNEAQ come from the germline V gene (reference sequence). The CDR3 contains 16 residues. The CDR3 spells CASSLTRGRSGNEQFF. CDR3 sequence (DNA): TGTGCCAGCAGCTTAACCCGGGGGAGGTCGGGGAATGAGCAGTTCTTC.

This clone was seen just once. CDR3 coding DNA: TGTGCCAGCAGTTTATATCCCCCCACAGCGGGGGGAAACACCATATATTTT. Protein product: CASSLYPPTAGGNTIYF. The chain has TRBV27 and TRBJ1-3; D unresolved. The V and J ends lost 1 base and 4 bases respectively, with 17 bases between them. The V gene's germline CDR1 is MNHEY and CDR2 SMNVEV (reference sequence). The CDR3 runs 17 residues.

This clone was seen only a few times. Other DNA sequences from this sample encode an identical CDR3 as well. The chain is built from TRBV28 and TRBJ2-3; 8 nucleotides match TRBD2. The CDR3 totals 15 residues. After removal of 2 bases from V and 3 bases from J, the junction contained 4 bases not matched to a gene. Per the germline V gene, CDR1 is MDHEN and CDR2 is SYDVKM. CDR3 amino acids: CASSLPSGLTDTQYF. CDR3 bases: TGTGCCAGCAGTTTACCTAGCGGGTTGACAGATACGCAGTATTTT.

The rearrangement uses TRBV11-3 and TRBJ2-5; TRBD1 matches at 9 bases. The CDR3 is made up of 16 amino acids. Trimming cost V 5 bases and J 4 bases; bases outside gene matches: 11. Germline CDR1 and CDR2: SGHNT and YENEEA. CDR3 nucleotide sequence: TGTGCCAGCAGCAAAAGGGGGGGACAGGGTTTAGAGACCCAGTACTTC. As protein: CASSKRGGQGLETQYF.

This clone was found once. The chain uses TRBV12-1 and TRBJ2-5; the D segment call TRBD2 is taken from the table without a DNA check. TRBV12-1 has pseudogene status. This CDR3 is built from 17 residues. The CDR3 sequence is CASSLIFGLAGAETQYF. CDR3 coding DNA: TGTGCCAGCAGCCTGATCTTCGGACTAGCGGGAGCAGAGACCCAGTACTTC.

In DNA form, the CDR3 reads TGTGCCAGCAGTGAAGCGTACAGGGAGGACGAGCAGTACTTC. This encodes CASSEAYREDEQYF. The chain couples TRBV6-1 to TRBJ2-7, with D possibly called TRBD1 or TRBD2 (6 bases each). The V and J ends lost 0 bases and 5 bases respectively, with 11 bases between them. In germline, CDR1 is MNHNS, CDR2 SASEGT. The CDR3 contains 14 residues.

V gene TRBV2 combines with J gene TRBJ2-3, with D hard to call. Per the germline V gene, CDR1 is SNHLY and CDR2 is FYNNEI. V was trimmed by 7 bases and J by 2 bases, leaving 13 bases between them. The CDR3 length is 14 residues. The CDR3, as DNA: TGTGCCAGCAATAGCTACCAATTCACAGATACGCAGTATTTT. Translating it yields CASNSYQFTDTQYF.

This clone was counted a single time. The rearrangement joins TRBV7-3 to TRBJ2-2; the D gene could be TRBD1 or TRBD2 (7 bases each). CDR1 SGHTA and CDR2 FQGTGA come from the germline V gene. CDR3 size: 15 residues. V lost 1 base and J lost 7, with 13 bases in between. CDR3 sequence reads: CASSLNQGGSGELFF. The CDR3 nucleotides are TGTGCCAGCAGCTTAAACCAGGGGGGGAGCGGGGAGCTGTTTTTT.

V usage is TRBV5-1 and J usage is TRBJ1-5; D is undetermined. The germline V gene encodes CDR1 SGHRS and CDR2 YFSETQ. CDR3 size: 14 residues. The V end lost 2 bases, the J end lost 7 bases, and 13 bases lay between the germline ends. CDR3 sequence: CASSFTTGGQPQHF. CDR3 in DNA: TGCGCCAGCAGCTTCACCACGGGAGGGCAGCCCCAGCATTTT.

CDR3 DNA sequence: TGTGCCAGCAGGGCCGGGACAGGGGAAGTGGGAGAGCAGTACTTC. Protein sequence: CASRAGTGEVGEQYF. The chain couples TRBV28 to TRBJ2-7, with 10 bases lining up with TRBD1. V dropped 6 bases and J dropped 7; count of bases not matched to a gene: 12. Germline loops: CDR1 MDHEN, CDR2 SYDVKM. The CDR3 totals 15 residues. The whole variable domain, remainder taken from reference TRBV28 and TRBJ2-7, is DVKVTQSSRYLVKRTGEKVFLECVQDMDHENMFWYRQDPGLGLRLIYFSYDVKMKEKGDIPEGYSVSREKKERFSLILESASTNQTSMYLCASRAGTGEVGEQYFGPGTRLTVT.

The chain employs TRBV2 and TRBJ1-6; D not resolved. CDR1 and CDR2 from the germline V gene are SNHLY and FYNNEI. V gave up 8 bases and J gave up 7 bases, with 12 bases separating them. CDR3 length: 13 residues. CDR3 in DNA: TGTGCCAGCGTCGGACGGGAAAATTCACCCCTCCACTTT. It translates to CASVGRENSPLHF.

This chain links TRBV4-3 with TRBJ2-7; possibly TRBD2 for D (6 bases). The germline V gene encodes CDR1 LGHNA and CDR2 YSLEER. V shed 1 base and J shed 3 bases, with 13 bases lying between them. There are 15 residues in the CDR3. The CDR3 DNA is TGCGCCAGCAGCCAAGCCTCCGGGGGTTTCTACGAGCAGTACTTC. Translated: CASSQASGGFYEQYF.

V is TRBV5-1 and J is TRBJ2-4; D is perhaps TRBD2 (6 bases). Trimming stripped 0 bases from V and 1 base from J, with 11 bases between. This CDR3 spans 16 amino acids. Germline V gene lookup returns CDR1 SGHRS and CDR2 YFSETQ. The CDR3 nucleotides are TGCGCCAGCAGCTTGGGACTAGATTCTGCCAAAAACATTCAGTACTTC. Protein product: CASSLGLDSAKNIQYF. The whole variable domain, remainder taken from reference TRBV5-1 and TRBJ2-4, is KAGVTQTPRYLIKTRGQQVTLSCSPISGHRSVSWYQQTPGQGLQFLFEYFSETQRNKGNFPGRFSGRQFSNSRSEMNVSTLELGDSALYLCASSLGLDSAKNIQYFGAGTRLSVL.

V gene TRBV29-1 combines with J gene TRBJ2-3, with TRBD1 identical over 12 bases. Trimming cost V 7 bases and J 4 bases; bases outside gene matches: 6. Germline loops: CDR1 SQVTM, CDR2 ANQGSEA. The CDR3 length is 14 residues. CDR3 coding DNA: TGCAGCGCTGGTGGGACAGGGGGCGCAGATACGCAGTATTTT. This translates into CSAGGTGGADTQYF.

The chain uses TRBV10-2 and TRBJ1-4; 8 bases agree with TRBD1. The CDR3 loop spans 14 amino acids. Germline-derived CDR1 and CDR2 are WSHSY and SAAADI. Losses at the gene ends were 6 bases for V and 10 bases for J; bases not matched to a gene: 10. The CDR3 spells CASREGQEGAKLFF. The CDR3 DNA is TGCGCCAGCAGGGAGGGACAGGAAGGAGCAAAACTGTTTTTT.

The chain carries TRBV7-3 and TRBJ2-1; 7 bases are shared with TRBD2. Germline CDR1 and CDR2: SGHTA and FQGTGA. The ends lost 2 bases at V and 3 bases at J; junction bases unmatched: 10. This CDR3 spans 17 amino acids. CDR3 amino acids: CASSLVSGVNYYNEQFF. The CDR3 coding sequence is TGTGCCAGCAGCTTAGTAAGCGGGGTGAATTACTACAATGAGCAGTTCTTC.

This chain connects TRBV5-1 to TRBJ2-5; D may be TRBD1 or TRBD2 (5 bases each). CDR1 and CDR2 (germline): SGHRS, YFSETQ. V lost 4 bases to trimming and J lost 4 bases, with 20 bases between them. The CDR3 loop spans 16 amino acids. CDR3 amino acids: CASSPFSWDGRETQYF. The CDR3 DNA sequence: TGCGCCAGCAGCCCTTTTTCGTGGGACGGGCGAGAGACCCAGTACTTC.

This clone has only one observation. The genes are TRBV5-1 and TRBJ2-1, with D possibly TRBD1 on 5 matching bases. V was clipped by 1 base and J by 10 bases, with 6 bases between them. Germline V CDR1 and CDR2: SGHRS, YFSETQ. The CDR3 has 11 residues. CDR3 in amino acids: CASSLSGEQFF. CDR3 sequence (DNA): TGCGCCAGCAGCTTGTCAGGGGAGCAGTTCTTC.

V is TRBV30 and J is TRBJ2-6; D remains unclear. The germline V and J ends were trimmed by 5 bases and 6 bases, with 23 bases remaining between them. The CDR3 has 17 amino acids. CDR1 GTSNPN and CDR2 SVGIG come from the germline V gene (reference sequence). CDR3 protein: CAWYTRRLTKSANVLTF. The CDR3 DNA is TGTGCCTGGTATACGCGGCGTTTAACAAAGTCGGCCAACGTCCTGACTTTC.

This clone occurred once. J is TRBJ2-1 and V is TRBV5-1, with D unresolved. Germline V gene data show CDR1 as SGHRS and CDR2 as YFSETQ. The CDR3 spans 14 residues. The V end lost 6 bases, the J end lost 4 bases, and 14 bases lay between the germline ends. Written as DNA, the CDR3 is TGCGCCAGCAAAGAAAGGGTTTCATACAATGAGCAGTTCTTC. This translates into CASKERVSYNEQFF.

The gene calls are TRBV27 and TRBJ1-1; 11 bases are a match to TRBD1. Germline V CDR1 and CDR2: MNHEY, SMNVEV (reference sequence). Trimming at V came to 6 bases and at J to 3 bases, leaving 9 bases not matched to a gene. The CDR3 is made up of 16 amino acids. The DNA of the CDR3 is TGTGCCAGCAGGAGTGGACAGGGGGCGAGGGACACTGAAGCTTTCTTT. Protein product: CASRSGQGARDTEAFF.